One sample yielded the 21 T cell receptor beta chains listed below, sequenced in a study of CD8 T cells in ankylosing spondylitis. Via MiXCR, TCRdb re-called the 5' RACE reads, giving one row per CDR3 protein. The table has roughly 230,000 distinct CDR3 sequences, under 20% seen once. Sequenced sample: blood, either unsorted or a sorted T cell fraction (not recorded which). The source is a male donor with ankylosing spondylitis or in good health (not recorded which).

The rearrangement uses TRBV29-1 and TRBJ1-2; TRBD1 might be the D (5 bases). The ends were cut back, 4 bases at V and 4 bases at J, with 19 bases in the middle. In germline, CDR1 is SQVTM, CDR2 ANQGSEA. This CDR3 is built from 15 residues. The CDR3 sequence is CSVVGYQGGVYGYTF. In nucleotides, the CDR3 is TGCAGCGTTGTGGGGTACCAGGGAGGAGTCTATGGCTACACCTTC. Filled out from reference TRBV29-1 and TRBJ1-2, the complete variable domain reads SAVISQKPSRDICQRGTSLTIQCQVDSQVTMMFWYRQQPGQSLTLIATANQGSEATYESGFVIDKFPISRPNLTFSTLTVSNMSPEDSSIYLCSVVGYQGGVYGYTFGSGTRLTVV.

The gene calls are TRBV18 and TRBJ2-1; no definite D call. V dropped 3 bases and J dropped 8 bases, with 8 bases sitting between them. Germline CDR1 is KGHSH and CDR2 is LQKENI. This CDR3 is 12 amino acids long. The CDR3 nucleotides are TGTGCCAGCTCACCGGATCGAGATGAGCAGTTCTTC. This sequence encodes CASSPDRDEQFF.

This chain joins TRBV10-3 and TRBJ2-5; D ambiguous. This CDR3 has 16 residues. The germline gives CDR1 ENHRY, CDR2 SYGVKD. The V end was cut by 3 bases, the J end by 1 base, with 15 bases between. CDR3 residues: CAISDTDPTTQETQYF. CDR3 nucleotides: TGTGCCATCAGTGATACCGACCCAACGACCCAAGAGACCCAGTACTTC.

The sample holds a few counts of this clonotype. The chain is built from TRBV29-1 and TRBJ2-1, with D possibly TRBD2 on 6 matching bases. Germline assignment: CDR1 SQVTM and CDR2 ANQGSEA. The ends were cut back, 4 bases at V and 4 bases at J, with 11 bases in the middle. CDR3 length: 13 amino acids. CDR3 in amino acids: CSVVRDLYNEQFF. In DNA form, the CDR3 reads TGCAGCGTTGTCCGGGACTTGTACAATGAGCAGTTCTTC.

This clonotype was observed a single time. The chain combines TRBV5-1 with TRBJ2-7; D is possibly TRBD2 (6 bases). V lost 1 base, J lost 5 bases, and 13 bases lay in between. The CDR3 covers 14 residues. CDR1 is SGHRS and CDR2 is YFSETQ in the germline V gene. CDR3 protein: CASSLHMSSDEQYF. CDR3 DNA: TGCGCCAGCAGCTTGCACATGTCTAGCGACGAGCAGTACTTC.

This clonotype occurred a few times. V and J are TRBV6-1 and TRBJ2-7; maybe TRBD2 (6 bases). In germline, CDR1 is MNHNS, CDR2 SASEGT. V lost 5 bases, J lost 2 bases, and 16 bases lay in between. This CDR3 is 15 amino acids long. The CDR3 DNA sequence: TGTGCCAGCAGTACCTTGGCGGGATTAACCTACGAGCAGTACTTC. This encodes CASSTLAGLTYEQYF.

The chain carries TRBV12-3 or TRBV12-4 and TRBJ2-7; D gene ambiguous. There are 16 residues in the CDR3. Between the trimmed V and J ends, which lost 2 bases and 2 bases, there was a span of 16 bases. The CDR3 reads CASSLMGRSMAYEQYF. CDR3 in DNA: TGTGCCAGCAGTTTAATGGGTCGCTCCATGGCCTACGAGCAGTACTTC.

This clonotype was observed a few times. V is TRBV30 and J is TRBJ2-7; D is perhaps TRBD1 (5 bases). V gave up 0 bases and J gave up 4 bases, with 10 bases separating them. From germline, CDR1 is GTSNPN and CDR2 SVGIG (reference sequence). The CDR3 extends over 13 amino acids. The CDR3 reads CAWSVLSGYEQYF. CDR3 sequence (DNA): TGTGCCTGGAGTGTACTCTCAGGGTACGAGCAGTACTTC.

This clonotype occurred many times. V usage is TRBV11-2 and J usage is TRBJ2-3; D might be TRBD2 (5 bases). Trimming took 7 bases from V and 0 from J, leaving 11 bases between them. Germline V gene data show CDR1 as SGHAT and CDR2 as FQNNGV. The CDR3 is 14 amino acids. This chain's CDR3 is CASILTGSTDTQYF. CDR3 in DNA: TGTGCCAGCATCTTGACGGGGAGCACAGATACGCAGTATTTT.

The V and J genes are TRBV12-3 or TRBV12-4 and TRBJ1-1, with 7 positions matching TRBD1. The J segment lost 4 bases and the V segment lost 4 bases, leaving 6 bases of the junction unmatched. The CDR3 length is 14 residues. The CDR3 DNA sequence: TGTGCCAGCAGTTCCGCAGGGGGAGGCACTGAAGCTTTCTTT. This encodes CASSSAGGGTEAFF.

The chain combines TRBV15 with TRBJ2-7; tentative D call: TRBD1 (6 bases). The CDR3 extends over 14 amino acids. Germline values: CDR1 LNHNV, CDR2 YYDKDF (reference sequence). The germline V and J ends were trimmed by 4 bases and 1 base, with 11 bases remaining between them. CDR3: CATSTGESSYEQYF. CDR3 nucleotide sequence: TGTGCCACCAGCACAGGGGAAAGTTCCTACGAGCAGTACTTC.

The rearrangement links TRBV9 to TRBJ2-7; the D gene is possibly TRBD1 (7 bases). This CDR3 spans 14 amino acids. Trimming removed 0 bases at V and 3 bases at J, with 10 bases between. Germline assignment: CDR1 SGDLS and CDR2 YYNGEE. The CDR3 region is CASSVGGDSYEQYF. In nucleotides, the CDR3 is TGTGCCAGCAGCGTAGGGGGGGACAGCTACGAGCAGTACTTC.

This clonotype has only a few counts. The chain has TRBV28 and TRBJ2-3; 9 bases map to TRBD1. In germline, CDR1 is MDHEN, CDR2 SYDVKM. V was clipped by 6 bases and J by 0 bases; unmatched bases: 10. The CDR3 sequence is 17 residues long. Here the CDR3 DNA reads TGTGCCAGCAGGTCCGGGACAGGGCTTCATAGCACAGATACGCAGTATTTT. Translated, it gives CASRSGTGLHSTDTQYF.

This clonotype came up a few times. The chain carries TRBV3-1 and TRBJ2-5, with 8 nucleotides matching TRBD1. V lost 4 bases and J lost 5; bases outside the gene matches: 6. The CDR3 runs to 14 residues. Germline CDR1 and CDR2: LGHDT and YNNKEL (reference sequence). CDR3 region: CASSPFRGHETQYF. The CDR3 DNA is TGTGCCAGCAGCCCCTTCAGGGGGCACGAGACCCAGTACTTC.

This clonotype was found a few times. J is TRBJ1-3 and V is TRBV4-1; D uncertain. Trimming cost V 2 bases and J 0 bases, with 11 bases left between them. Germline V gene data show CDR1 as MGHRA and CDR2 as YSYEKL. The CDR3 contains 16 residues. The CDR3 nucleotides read TGCGCCAGCAGCCAAAGCCCACTGCCCTCTGGAAACACCATATATTTT. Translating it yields CASSQSPLPSGNTIYF.

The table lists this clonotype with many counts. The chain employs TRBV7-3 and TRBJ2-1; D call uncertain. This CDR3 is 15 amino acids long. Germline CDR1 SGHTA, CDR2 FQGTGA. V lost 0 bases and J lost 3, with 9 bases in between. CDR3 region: CASSLTVTYYNEQFF. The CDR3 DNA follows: TGTGCCAGCAGCTTAACGGTGACATACTACAATGAGCAGTTCTTC.

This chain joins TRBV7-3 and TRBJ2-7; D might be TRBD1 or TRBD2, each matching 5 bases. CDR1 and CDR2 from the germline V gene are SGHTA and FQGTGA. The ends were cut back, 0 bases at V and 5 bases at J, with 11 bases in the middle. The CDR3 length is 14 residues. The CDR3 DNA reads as TGTGCCAGCAGCTTAACTGGGGGACGGAACGAGCAGTACTTC. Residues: CASSLTGGRNEQYF.

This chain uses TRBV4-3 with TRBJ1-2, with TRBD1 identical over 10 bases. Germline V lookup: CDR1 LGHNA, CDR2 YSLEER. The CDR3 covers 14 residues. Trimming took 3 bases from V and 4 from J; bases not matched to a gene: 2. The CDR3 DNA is TGCGCCAGCAGCCACGGACAGGGGGGCTATGGCTACACCTTC. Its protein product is CASSHGQGGYGYTF.

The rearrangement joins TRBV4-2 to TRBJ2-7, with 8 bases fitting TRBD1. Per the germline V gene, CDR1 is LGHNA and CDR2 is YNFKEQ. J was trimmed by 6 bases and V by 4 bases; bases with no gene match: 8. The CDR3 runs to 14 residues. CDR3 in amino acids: CASSPSGTGLEQYF. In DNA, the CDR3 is TGTGCCAGCAGCCCCTCCGGGACAGGTCTCGAGCAGTACTTC.

Written as DNA, the CDR3 is TGTGCCAGCAGCCACATGGAGTCACCCCTCCACTTT. Amino acids: CASSHMESPLHF. The rearrangement joins TRBV11-2 to TRBJ1-6; no reliable D call. V was clipped by 5 bases and J by 10 bases, with 9 bases between them. CDR1 is SGHAT, CDR2 FQNNGV, per germline. There are 12 residues in the CDR3.

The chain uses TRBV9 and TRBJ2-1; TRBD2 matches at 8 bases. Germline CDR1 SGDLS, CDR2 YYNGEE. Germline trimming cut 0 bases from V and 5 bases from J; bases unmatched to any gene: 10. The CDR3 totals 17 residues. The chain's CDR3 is CASSVGGGGLGNNEQFF. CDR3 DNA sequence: TGTGCCAGCAGCGTAGGAGGGGGGGGACTAGGAAACAATGAGCAGTTCTTC.